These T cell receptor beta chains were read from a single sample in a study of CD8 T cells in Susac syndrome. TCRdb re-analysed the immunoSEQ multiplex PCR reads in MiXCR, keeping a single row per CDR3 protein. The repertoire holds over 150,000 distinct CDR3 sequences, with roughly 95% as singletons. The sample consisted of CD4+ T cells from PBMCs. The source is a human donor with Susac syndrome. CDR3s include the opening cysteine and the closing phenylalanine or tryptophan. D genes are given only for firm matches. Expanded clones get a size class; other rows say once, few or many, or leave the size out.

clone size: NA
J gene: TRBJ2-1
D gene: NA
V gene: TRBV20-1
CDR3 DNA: TGCAGTGCTAGCGGGCGGACCTACAATGAGCAGTTCTTC
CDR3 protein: CSASGRTYNEQFF

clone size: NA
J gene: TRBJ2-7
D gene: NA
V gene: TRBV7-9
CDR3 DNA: TGTGCCAGCAGCCGGGGAGGGGGGGACCACGAGCAGTACTTC
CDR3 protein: CASSRGGGDHEQYF

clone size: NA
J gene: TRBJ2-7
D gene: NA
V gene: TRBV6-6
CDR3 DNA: TGTGCCTGCAGGACTGCTCCCTACGAGCAGTACTTC
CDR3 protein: CACRTAPYEQYF

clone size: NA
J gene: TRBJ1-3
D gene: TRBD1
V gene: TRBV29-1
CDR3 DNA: TGCAGCGTTGGGACAGGAGTGGGAAACACCATATATTTT
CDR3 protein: CSVGTGVGNTIYF

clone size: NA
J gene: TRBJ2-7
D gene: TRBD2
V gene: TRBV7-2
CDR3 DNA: TGTGCCAGCAGCGCCCTACTAGCGGGATATGTCTACGAGCAGTACTTC
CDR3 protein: CASSALLAGYVYEQYF

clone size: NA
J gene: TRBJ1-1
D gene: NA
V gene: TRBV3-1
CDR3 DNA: TGTGCCAGCAGCCAAGACGGTTCTACCCCTGAAGCTTTCTTT
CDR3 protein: CASSQDGSTPEAFF

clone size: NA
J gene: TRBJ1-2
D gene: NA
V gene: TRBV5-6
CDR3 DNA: TGTGCCAGCAGCTTGGAGGGGCGCTACACCTTC
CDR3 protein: CASSLEGRYTF

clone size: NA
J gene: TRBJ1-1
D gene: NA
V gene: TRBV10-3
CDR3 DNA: TGTGCCATCAGTGAGTCGGCAGGGGAAGCTTTCTTT
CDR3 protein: CAISESAGEAFF

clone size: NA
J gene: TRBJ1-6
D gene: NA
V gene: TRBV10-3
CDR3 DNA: TGTGCCATCAGCGACAGAAATTCACCCCTCCACTTT
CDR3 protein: CAISDRNSPLHF

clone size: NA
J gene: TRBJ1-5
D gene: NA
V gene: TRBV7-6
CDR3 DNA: TGTGCCAGCAGCGGAGGGGTCAATCAGCCCCAGCATTTT
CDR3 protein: CASSGGVNQPQHF

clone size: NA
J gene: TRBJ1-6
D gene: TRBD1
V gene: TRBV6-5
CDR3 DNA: TGTGCCAGCAGTTACTCGACTACAGGGGCGAGCTCCTATAATTCACCCCTCCACTTT
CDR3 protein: CASSYSTTGASSYNSPLHF

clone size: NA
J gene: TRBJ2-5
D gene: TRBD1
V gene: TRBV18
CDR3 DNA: TGTGCCAGCTCACCGGAGACAGGGGCTACGTACCAAGAGACCCAGTACTTC
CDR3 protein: CASSPETGATYQETQYF

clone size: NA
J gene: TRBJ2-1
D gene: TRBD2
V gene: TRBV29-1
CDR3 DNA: TGCAGCGCAAGGACTAGCGGACACAATGAGCAGTTCTTC
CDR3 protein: CSARTSGHNEQFF

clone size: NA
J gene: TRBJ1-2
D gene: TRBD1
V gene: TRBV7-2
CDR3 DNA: TGTGCCAGCAGCCAGGACAGGGAGCGAGGCTACACCTTC
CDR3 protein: CASSQDRERGYTF

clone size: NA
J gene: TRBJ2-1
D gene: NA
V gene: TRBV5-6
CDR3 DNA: TGTGCCAGCAGCTTCGTGTCCGGGTCCGACAATGAGCAGTTCTTC
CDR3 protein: CASSFVSGSDNEQFF

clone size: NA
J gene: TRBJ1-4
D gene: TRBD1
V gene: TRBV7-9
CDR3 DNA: TGTGCCAGCAGCTTAGGGGGACAGGCCAATGAAAAACTGTTTTTT
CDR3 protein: CASSLGGQANEKLFF

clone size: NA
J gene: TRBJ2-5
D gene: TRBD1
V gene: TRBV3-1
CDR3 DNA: TGTGCCAGCAGCCAAGGGACAGGCAAAGAGACCCAGTACTTC
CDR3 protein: CASSQGTGKETQYF

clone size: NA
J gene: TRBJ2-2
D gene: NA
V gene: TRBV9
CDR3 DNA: TGTGCCAGCAGCTCACAGGGATTGGTGGCCCCCGGGGAGCTGTTTTTT
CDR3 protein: CASSSQGLVAPGELFF

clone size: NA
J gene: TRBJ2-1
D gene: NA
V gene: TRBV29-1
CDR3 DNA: TGCAGCGTTTTTCTCCTCCTAGGTGGTGAGCAGTTCTTC
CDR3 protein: CSVFLLLGGEQFF

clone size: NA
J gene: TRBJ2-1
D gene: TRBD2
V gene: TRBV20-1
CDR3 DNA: TGCAGTGCTGAGACTAGCGGGAGTTCCCATGAGCAGTTCTTC
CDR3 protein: CSAETSGSSHEQFF

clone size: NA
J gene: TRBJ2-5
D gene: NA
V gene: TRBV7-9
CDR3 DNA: TGTGCCAGCAGCCCGGACACCCCGGGGACCCAGTACTTC
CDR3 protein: CASSPDTPGTQYF

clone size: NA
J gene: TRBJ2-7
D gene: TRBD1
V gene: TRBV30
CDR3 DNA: TGTGCCTGGAGAGGACAGGGGCCGGGGGAGCAGTACTTC
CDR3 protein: CAWRGQGPGEQYF

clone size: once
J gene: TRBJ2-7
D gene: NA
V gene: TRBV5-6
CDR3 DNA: TGTGCCAGCAGCTGGGGTATAACGGACTACGAGCAGTACTTC
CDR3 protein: CASSWGITDYEQYF

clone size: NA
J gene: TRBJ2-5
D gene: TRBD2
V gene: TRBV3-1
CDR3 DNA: TGTGCCAGCAGCCAAGACTCGGGACTAGCGGTTCAAGAGACCCAGTACTTC
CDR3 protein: CASSQDSGLAVQETQYF

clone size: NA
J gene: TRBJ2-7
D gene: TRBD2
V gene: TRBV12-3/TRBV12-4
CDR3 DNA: TGTGCCAGCGGACTAACTAGCGGGATATGGGGTCCGGCCTACGAGCAGTACTTC
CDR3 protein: CASGLTSGIWGPAYEQYF

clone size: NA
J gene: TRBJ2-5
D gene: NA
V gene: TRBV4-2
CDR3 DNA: TGTGCCAGCAGCCAAGCTACCTATGAGACCCAGTACTTC
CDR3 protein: CASSQATYETQYF

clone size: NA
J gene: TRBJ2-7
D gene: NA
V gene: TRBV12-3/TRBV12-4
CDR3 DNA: TGTGCCAGCAGTCCTACGAGTAGTCGCTACGAGCAGTACTTC
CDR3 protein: CASSPTSSRYEQYF

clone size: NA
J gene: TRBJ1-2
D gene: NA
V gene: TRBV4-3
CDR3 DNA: TGCGCCAGCAGCCAAGTGGACCTTGAGGGTGGCTACACCTTC
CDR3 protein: CASSQVDLEGGYTF

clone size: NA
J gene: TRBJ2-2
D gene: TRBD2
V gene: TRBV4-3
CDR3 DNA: TGCGCCAGCAGCCAAGATGTAGCGGGGAGCACCGGGGAGCTGTTTTTT
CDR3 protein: CASSQDVAGSTGELFF

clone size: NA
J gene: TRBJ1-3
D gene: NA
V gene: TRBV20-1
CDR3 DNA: TGCAGTGCCCCCCATGTTGTGGCCTCCTCTGGAAACACCATATATTTT
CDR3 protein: CSAPHVVASSGNTIYF

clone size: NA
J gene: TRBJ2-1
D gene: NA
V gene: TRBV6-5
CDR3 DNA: TGTGCCAGCAGTTCCGATCGGGGGAGACTGGGGTTCTTC
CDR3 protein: CASSSDRGRLGFF

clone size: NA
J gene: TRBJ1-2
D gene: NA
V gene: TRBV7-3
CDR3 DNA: TGTGCCAGCAGCCCGGCCGGCAGGGGCTATGGCTACACCTTC
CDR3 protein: CASSPAGRGYGYTF

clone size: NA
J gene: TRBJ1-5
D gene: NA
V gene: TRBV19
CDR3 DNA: TGTGCCAGTAGACCGGGACTGATTAATCAGCCCCAGCATTTT
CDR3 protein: CASRPGLINQPQHF

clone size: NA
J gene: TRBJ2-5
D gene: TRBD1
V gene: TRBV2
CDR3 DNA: TGTGCCAGCAGTGTGGGACAGTTAGAGACCCAGTACTTC
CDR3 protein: CASSVGQLETQYF

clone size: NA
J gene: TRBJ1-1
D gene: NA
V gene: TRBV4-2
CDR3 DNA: TGTGCCAGCAGCCAAGATGCGGGCACTGAAGCTTTCTTT
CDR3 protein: CASSQDAGTEAFF

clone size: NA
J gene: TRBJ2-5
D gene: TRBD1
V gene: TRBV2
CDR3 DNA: TGTGCCAGCAGGTACAGGGGAGATGGGGCCCAGTACTTC
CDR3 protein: CASRYRGDGAQYF

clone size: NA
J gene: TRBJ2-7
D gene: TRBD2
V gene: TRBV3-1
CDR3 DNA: TGTGCCAGCAGCTCGGGACTAGTAGTATCCTACGAGCAGTACTTC
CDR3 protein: CASSSGLVVSYEQYF

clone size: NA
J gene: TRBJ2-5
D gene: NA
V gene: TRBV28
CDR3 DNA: TGTGCCAGCGGGGGGGCTTCGTTCGAACAAGAGACCCAGTACTTC
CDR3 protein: CASGGASFEQETQYF

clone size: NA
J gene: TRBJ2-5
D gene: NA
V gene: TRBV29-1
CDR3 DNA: TGCAGCTGCCGCGAGGGGGGAGAGACCCAGTACTTC
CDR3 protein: CSCREGGETQYF

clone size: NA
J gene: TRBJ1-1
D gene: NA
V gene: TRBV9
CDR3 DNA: TGTGCCAGCAGCGTTATGCCAGGGTCGGGCACTGAAGCTTTCTTT
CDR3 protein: CASSVMPGSGTEAFF

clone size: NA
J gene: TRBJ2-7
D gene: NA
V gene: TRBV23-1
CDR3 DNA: TGCGCCAGCAGCTTCCCGCACTTCTACGAGCAGTACTTC
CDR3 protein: CASSFPHFYEQYF

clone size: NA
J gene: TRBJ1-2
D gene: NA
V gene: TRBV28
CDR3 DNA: TGTGCCAGCCAAGAATCCGACAGAAGGGGCCAAGGCTACACCTTC
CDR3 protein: CASQESDRRGQGYTF

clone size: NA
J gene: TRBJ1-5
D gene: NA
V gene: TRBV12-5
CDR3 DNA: TGTGCTAGTGGTTTGGTACGGGGGGGAGGAAGCAATCAGCCCCAGCATTTT
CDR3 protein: CASGLVRGGGSNQPQHF

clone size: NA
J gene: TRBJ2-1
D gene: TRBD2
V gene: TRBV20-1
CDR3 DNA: TGCAGTGCTAGAGATCTGATAGCGGGAGGGATCTACAATGAGCAGTTCTTC
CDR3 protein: CSARDLIAGGIYNEQFF

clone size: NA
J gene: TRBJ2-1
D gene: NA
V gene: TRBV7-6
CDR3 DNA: TGTGCCAGCAGCACGCTGTACCGTGGACTATACAATGAGCAGTTCTTC
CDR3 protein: CASSTLYRGLYNEQFF

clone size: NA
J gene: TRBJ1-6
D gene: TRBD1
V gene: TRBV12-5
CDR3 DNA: TGTGCTAGTGGTTTGTTAGGGACAGTGAATTCACCCCTCCACTTT
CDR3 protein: CASGLLGTVNSPLHF

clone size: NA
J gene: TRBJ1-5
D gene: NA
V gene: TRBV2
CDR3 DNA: TGTGCCAGCAGTGAAGCGCTTTCGGTTCAGCCCCAGCATTTT
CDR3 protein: CASSEALSVQPQHF

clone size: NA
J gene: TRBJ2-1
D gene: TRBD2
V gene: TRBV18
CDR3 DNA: TGTGCCAGCTCACCCCTAGCGGGGGGAAACAATGAGCAGTTCTTC
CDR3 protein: CASSPLAGGNNEQFF

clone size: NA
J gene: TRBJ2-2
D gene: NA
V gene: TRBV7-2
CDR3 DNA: TGTGCCAGCACCCTCCCCGGGGAGCTGTTTTTT
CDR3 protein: CASTLPGELFF

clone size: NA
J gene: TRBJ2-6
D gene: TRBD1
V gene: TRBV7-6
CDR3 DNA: TGTGCCAGCAGCGACCGAGGGGGCGCCAGCGTCCTGACTTTC
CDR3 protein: CASSDRGGASVLTF

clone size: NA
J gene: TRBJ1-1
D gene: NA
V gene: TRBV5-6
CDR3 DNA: TGTGCCAGCAGCTCGTCGGCCACTGAAGCTTTCTTT
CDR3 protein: CASSSSATEAFF

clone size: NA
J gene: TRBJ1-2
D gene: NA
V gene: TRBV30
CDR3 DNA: TGTGCCTGGAGTGAAGTGTGGGGCTACACCTTC
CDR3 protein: CAWSEVWGYTF

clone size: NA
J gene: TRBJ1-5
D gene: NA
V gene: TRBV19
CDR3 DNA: TGTGCCAGTAGTTCAGGAGGGTCGGGCAATCAGCCCCAGCATTTT
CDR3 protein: CASSSGGSGNQPQHF

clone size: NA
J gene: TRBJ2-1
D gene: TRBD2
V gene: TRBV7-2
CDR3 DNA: TGTGCCAGCAGCATAGGGGCGGGGGGGCCAGATGAGCAGTTCTTC
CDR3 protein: CASSIGAGGPDEQFF

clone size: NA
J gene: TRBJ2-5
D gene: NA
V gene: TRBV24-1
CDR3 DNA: TGTGCCACCAGTGATTACACGATCGGCAGGGCGGAGACCCAGTACTTC
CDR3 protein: CATSDYTIGRAETQYF

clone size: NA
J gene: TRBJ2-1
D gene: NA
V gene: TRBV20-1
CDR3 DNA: TGCAGTGCCCCCTCGTATGGGCTCAATGAGCAGTTCTTC
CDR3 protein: CSAPSYGLNEQFF

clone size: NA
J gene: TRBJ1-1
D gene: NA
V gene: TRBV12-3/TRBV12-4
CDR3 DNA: TGTGCCAGCAGTATCATCACTGAAGCTTTCTTT
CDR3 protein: CASSIITEAFF

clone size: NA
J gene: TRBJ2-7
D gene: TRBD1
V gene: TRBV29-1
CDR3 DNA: TGCAGCGCGGGACAGACCCCCTACGAGCAGTACTTC
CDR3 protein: CSAGQTPYEQYF

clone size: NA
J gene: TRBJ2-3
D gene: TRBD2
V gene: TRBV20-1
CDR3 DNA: TGCAGTGTCGTACTACAACTAGCGGGGGCTCCTGGGACGCAGTATTTT
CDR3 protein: CSVVLQLAGAPGTQYF